What follows are 24 T cell receptor beta chains derived from one specimen sequenced in a study of blood T cell repertoires in COVID-19 (dated by TCRdb to the early 2020s). The method was the immunoSEQ multiplex PCR assay. TCRdb retrieved this table from immuneACCESS and kept in-frame rearrangements only. Not all clones are present; in checked studies, unresolved V genes account for under half, and no reason is known for the remainder. In all, the sample holds about half a million clones, and 70% to 90% of those were seen once. About 3.2% of the sample is in the top ten clones. Specimen: peripheral blood. These TCRs come from a human donor in a cohort sampled during active COVID-19.

This chain uses TRBV9 with TRBJ2-3; 7 nucleotides align to TRBD2. V shed 4 bases and J 3 bases; nucleotides not matched to a gene: 8. Per the germline V gene, CDR1 is SGDLS and CDR2 is YYNGEE. The CDR3 loop spans 15 amino acids. As DNA, the CDR3 is TGTGCCAGCAGCCCCCGTAACGGGAGGACAGATACGCAGTATTTT. It yields the protein CASSPRNGRTDTQYF.

The chain couples TRBV6-2 or TRBV6-3 to TRBJ2-1, with 7 bases identical to TRBD1. This CDR3 has 15 residues. Trimming at V came to 5 bases and at J to 4 bases, leaving 8 bases not matched to a gene. The germline gives CDR1 MNHEY, CDR2 SVGEGT. The CDR3 coding sequence is TGTGCCAGCAGTAGCCATGACAGGGCATACAATGAGCAGTTCTTC. Its protein is CASSSHDRAYNEQFF.

The chain couples TRBV7-8 to TRBJ2-2; no reliable D call. The CDR3 is made up of 14 amino acids. Germline values: CDR1 SGHVS, CDR2 FQNEAQ. The germline V and J ends were trimmed by 1 base and 5 bases, with 8 bases remaining between them. Here the CDR3 reads CASSLGARTGELFF. In nucleotides, the CDR3 is TGTGCCAGCAGCTTAGGGGCCCGGACCGGGGAGCTGTTTTTT.

A few counts support this clone. The chain couples TRBV2 to TRBJ1-2; a possible D gene is TRBD1 (6 bases). In germline, CDR1 is SNHLY, CDR2 FYNNEI. Trimming removed 6 bases from V and 10 bases from J, with 12 bases in between. The CDR3 is 11 residues long. The CDR3 DNA reads TGTGCCAGCAGCCGGGGACATCTCTACACCTTC. Translation gives CASSRGHLYTF.

This chain uses TRBV7-2 with TRBJ2-7; 10 positions agree with TRBD2. The germline V gene encodes CDR1 SGHTA and CDR2 FQGNSA. The CDR3 covers 15 residues. Trimming at V came to 1 base and at J to 3 bases, leaving 3 bases not matched to a gene. The CDR3 spells CASSLEGTSVYEQYF. CDR3 sequence (DNA): TGTGCCAGCAGCTTAGAAGGGACTAGCGTCTACGAGCAGTACTTC.

V usage is TRBV6-5 and J usage is TRBJ1-5; TRBD1 matches 7 bases. Germline CDR1 reads MNHEY; CDR2 reads SVGAGI. With V trimmed by 7 bases and J by 4 bases, 7 bases remained unmatched. The CDR3 totals 14 residues. DNA for the CDR3: TGTGCCAGCACCCCTGGGACAGTTAATCAGCCCCAGCATTTT. Its protein product is CASTPGTVNQPQHF.

This chain connects TRBV5-5 to TRBJ2-7; D uncertain. Germline CDR1 is SGHKS and CDR2 is YYEKEE (reference sequence). Trimming cost V 4 bases and J 1 base, with 18 bases left between them. This CDR3 spans 16 amino acids. The CDR3 nucleotides are TGTGCCAGCAGCCCCCATTCCGAGCTGTCATCCTACGAGCAGTACTTC. Its translation is CASSPHSELSSYEQYF.

DNA for the CDR3: TGCAGCGTTGGGCTGATTAATGAAAAACTGTTTTTT. It translates to CSVGLINEKLFF. V usage is TRBV29-1 and J usage is TRBJ1-4; D not certain. The CDR3 is 12 residues long. V shed 4 bases and J shed 4 bases, with 7 bases lying between them. Germline values: CDR1 SQVTM, CDR2 ANQGSEA.

The genes are TRBV7-2 and TRBJ2-3, with a tentative D call TRBD2 (6 bases). V dropped 1 base and J dropped 9 bases, with 11 bases sitting between them. CDR1 and CDR2 (germline): SGHTA, FQGNSA. This CDR3 comprises 13 residues. This CDR3 reads CASSLESLATQYF. CDR3 nucleotide sequence: TGTGCCAGCAGCTTAGAGTCCCTAGCGACGCAGTATTTT.

The CDR3 here is CASRGTGESGYTF. The CDR3 DNA sequence: TGTGCCAGCAGAGGGACAGGGGAATCTGGCTACACCTTC. This sequence joins TRBV6-5 and TRBJ1-2; 10 bases line up with TRBD1. The V gene's germline CDR1 is MNHEY and CDR2 SVGAGI. This CDR3 contains 13 residues. Trimming cost V 6 bases and J 7 bases; bases outside gene matches: 5.

The V gene is TRBV20-1, the J gene TRBJ2-7, with D possibly being TRBD2 (7 bases). The CDR3 consists of 14 residues. Trimming left V 3 bases short and J 3 bases short, with 15 bases between. Germline V gene sequence: CDR1 DFQATT, CDR2 SNEGSKA (reference sequence). The CDR3 sequence is CSASPGAGDYEQYF. Here the CDR3 DNA reads TGCAGTGCTAGTCCAGGGGCGGGAGACTACGAGCAGTACTTC.

CDR3: CSGTSGSDEQFF. CDR3 bases: TGCAGCGGCACTAGCGGGAGCGATGAGCAGTTCTTC. The rearrangement uses TRBV29-1 and TRBJ2-1, with 11 positions matching TRBD2. The CDR3 loop spans 12 amino acids. In germline, CDR1 is SQVTM, CDR2 ANQGSEA. V lost 7 bases to trimming and J lost 8 bases; unmatched junction nucleotides: 4.

Regarding this clone: A read error may produce the germline difference seen at one junction end. V usage is TRBV7-7 and J usage is TRBJ2-5; TRBD2 aligns across 10 bases. Germline assignment: CDR1 SSHAT and CDR2 FNYEAQ (reference sequence). The CDR3 sequence is 16 residues long. The CDR3 coding sequence is TGTGCTAGCAGCTTAGAGCTAGCGGGAGCCCAAGAGACCCAGTACTTC. Translation gives CASSLELAGAQETQYF.

This chain uses TRBV28 with TRBJ2-5; 9 bases match TRBD2. V gave up 8 bases and J gave up 1 base; unmatched junction bases: 2. CDR1 MDHEN and CDR2 SYDVKM come from the germline V gene. The CDR3 is 13 amino acids. CDR3 coding DNA: TGTGCCAGCCAAGCGGGAGGCCAAGAGACCCAGTACTTC. Encoded protein: CASQAGGQETQYF.

This CDR3 reads CASSSLGLTEAFF. The CDR3 nucleotides are TGTGCCAGCAGCTCTCTAGGCTTGACTGAAGCTTTCTTT. The chain links TRBV7-9 to TRBJ1-1; D not certain. The CDR3 is 13 amino acids. Trimming pared 4 bases from V and 5 bases from J, leaving 11 bases between. The germline gives CDR1 SEHNR, CDR2 FQNEAQ (reference sequence).

This chain links TRBV6-5 with TRBJ1-5; D ambiguous. Germline CDR1 MNHEY, CDR2 SVGAGI. V was pared by 4 bases and J by 0 bases, with 7 bases between. The CDR3 runs to 14 residues. This CDR3 reads CASSSGNSNQPQHF. The CDR3 DNA reads as TGTGCCAGCAGTTCCGGTAATAGCAATCAGCCCCAGCATTTT.

J is TRBJ1-5 and V is TRBV12-5; D is ambiguous. Trimming stripped 1 base from V and 7 bases from J, with 11 bases between. The CDR3 runs 14 residues. The V gene's germline CDR1 is LGHNT and CDR2 FRNRAP. CDR3 residues: CASGLGEPAQPQHF. The CDR3 coding sequence is TGTGCTAGTGGTTTGGGGGAGCCCGCGCAGCCCCAGCATTTT. Full variable domain (rest looked up from reference TRBV12-5 and TRBJ1-5): DARVTQTPRHKVTEMGQEVTMRCQPILGHNTVFWYRQTMMQGLELLAYFRNRAPLDDSGMPKDRFSAEMPDATLATLKIQPSEPRDSAVYFCASGLGEPAQPQHFGDGTRLSIL.

V is TRBV19 and J is TRBJ2-1; 7 bases are a match to TRBD2. The CDR3 runs to 16 residues. Germline assignment: CDR1 LNHDA and CDR2 SQIVND (reference sequence). After removal of 7 bases from V and 6 bases from J, the junction contained 15 bases not matched to a gene. Written as DNA, the CDR3 is TGTGCCAGTACCCCACTCGGGGCTAGCGGCCCCAATGAGCAGTTCTTC. Protein product: CASTPLGASGPNEQFF.

The chain uses TRBV19 and TRBJ1-4, with TRBD1 as a possible D gene (5 bases). The CDR3 totals 15 residues. CDR1 and CDR2 from the germline V gene are LNHDA and SQIVND (reference sequence). Trimming removed 8 bases at V and 1 base at J, with 14 bases between. The CDR3 loop is CASGGRTRTNEKLFF. CDR3 nucleotides: TGTGCCAGTGGGGGGAGAACGCGAACTAATGAAAAACTGTTTTTT.

The chain couples TRBV4-3 to TRBJ1-2; no firm D call. Germline loops: CDR1 LGHNA, CDR2 YSLEER. The CDR3 extends over 17 amino acids. The ends were cut back, 1 base at V and 1 base at J, with 16 bases in the middle. The CDR3 is CASSQVRQMDFNYGYTF. In DNA form, the CDR3 reads TGCGCCAGCAGCCAAGTAAGACAAATGGACTTTAACTATGGCTACACCTTC.

The rearrangement uses TRBV18 and TRBJ2-7, with 9 nucleotides matching TRBD1. Germline V gene sequence: CDR1 KGHSH, CDR2 LQKENI. The CDR3 runs to 15 residues. Trimming at V came to 0 bases and at J to 2 bases, leaving 2 bases not matched to a gene. CDR3: CASSPPGQGTYEQYF. The CDR3 DNA sequence: TGTGCCAGCTCACCACCGGGACAGGGTACCTACGAGCAGTACTTC.

The chain has TRBV10-3 and TRBJ2-2; TRBD1 matches at 8 bases. In germline, CDR1 is ENHRY, CDR2 SYGVKD. J lost 4 bases, V lost 0 bases, and 4 bases had no gene match. CDR3 length: 16 amino acids. In nucleotides, the CDR3 is TGTGCCATCAGTGAGTCAGGACAGGGAGCCACCGGGGAGCTGTTTTTT. Translation: CAISESGQGATGELFF.

V gene TRBV7-2 combines with J gene TRBJ2-7; a possible D gene is TRBD2 (5 bases). Trimming removed 3 bases from V and 3 bases from J, with 15 bases in between. Germline V lookup: CDR1 SGHTA, CDR2 FQGNSA. The CDR3 covers 15 residues. The CDR3 region is CASSLGWGVIYEQYF. The CDR3 nucleotides are TGTGCCAGCAGCTTGGGATGGGGAGTGATCTACGAGCAGTACTTC.

V usage is TRBV2 and J usage is TRBJ2-1; TRBD2 aligns across 14 bases. The CDR3 contains 17 residues. V lost 6 bases to trimming and J lost 2 bases; unmatched junction nucleotides: 6. CDR1 is SNHLY and CDR2 is FYNNEI in the germline V gene. CDR3: CASRGTSGRMAYNEQFF. CDR3 nucleotides: TGTGCCAGCAGGGGGACTAGCGGGAGAATGGCCTACAATGAGCAGTTCTTC.